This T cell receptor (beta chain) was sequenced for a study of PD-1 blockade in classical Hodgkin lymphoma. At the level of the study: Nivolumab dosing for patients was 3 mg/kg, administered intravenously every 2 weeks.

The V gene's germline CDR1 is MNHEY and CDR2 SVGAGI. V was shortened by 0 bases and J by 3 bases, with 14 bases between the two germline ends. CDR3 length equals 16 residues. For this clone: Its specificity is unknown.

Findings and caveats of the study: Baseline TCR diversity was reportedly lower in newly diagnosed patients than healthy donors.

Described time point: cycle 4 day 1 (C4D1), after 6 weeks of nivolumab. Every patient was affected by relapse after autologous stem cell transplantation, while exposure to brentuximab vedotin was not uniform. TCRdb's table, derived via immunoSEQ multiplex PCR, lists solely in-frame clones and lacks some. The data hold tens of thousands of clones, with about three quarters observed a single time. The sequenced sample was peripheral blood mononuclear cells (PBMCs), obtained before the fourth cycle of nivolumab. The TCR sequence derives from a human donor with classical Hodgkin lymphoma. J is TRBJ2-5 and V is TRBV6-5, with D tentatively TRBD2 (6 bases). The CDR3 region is CASSYSRSSGEETQYF. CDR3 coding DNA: TGTGCCAGCAGTTACTCGCGTTCTTCGGGGGAAGAGACCCAGTACTTC.